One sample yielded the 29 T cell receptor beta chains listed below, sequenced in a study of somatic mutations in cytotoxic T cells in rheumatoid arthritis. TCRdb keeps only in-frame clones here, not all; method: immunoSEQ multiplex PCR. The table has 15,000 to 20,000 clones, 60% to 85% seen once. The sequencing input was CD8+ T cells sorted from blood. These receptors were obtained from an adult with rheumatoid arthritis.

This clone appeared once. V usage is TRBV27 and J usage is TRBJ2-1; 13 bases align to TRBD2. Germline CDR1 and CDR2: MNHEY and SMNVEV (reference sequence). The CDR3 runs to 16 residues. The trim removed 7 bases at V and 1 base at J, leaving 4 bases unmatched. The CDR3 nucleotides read TGTGCCAGCACCATACTAGCGGGGGGGTCCTACAATGAGCAGTTCTTC. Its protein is CASTILAGGSYNEQFF.

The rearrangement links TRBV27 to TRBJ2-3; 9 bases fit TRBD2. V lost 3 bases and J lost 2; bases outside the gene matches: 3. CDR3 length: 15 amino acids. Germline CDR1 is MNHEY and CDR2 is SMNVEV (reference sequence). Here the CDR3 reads CASSLVAGDTDTQYF. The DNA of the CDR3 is TGTGCCAGCAGTTTGGTAGCGGGGGACACAGATACGCAGTATTTT.

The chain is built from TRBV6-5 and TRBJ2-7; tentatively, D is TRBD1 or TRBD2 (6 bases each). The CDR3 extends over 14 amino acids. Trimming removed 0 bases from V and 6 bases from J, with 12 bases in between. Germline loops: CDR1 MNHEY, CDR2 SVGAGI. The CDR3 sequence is CASSYSITGAEQYV. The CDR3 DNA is TGTGCCAGCAGTTACTCGATTACGGGGGCCGAGCAGTACGTC.

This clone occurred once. This CDR3 reads CASSESVKTGGPLETQYF. CDR3 coding DNA: TGTGCCAGCAGTGAATCGGTGAAAACAGGGGGCCCATTGGAGACCCAGTACTTC. The chain links TRBV6-1 to TRBJ2-5, with 9 bases identical to TRBD1. The CDR3 totals 18 residues. Per the germline V gene, CDR1 is MNHNS and CDR2 is SASEGT. Trimming removed 2 bases from V and 5 bases from J; junction bases left unmatched: 15.

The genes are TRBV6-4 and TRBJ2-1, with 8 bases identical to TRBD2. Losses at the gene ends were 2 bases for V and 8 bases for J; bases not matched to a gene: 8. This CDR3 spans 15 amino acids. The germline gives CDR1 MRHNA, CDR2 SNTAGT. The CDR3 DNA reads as TGTGCCAGCAGTGACACTAGCGGCTCTGTTCATGAGCAGTTCTTC. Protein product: CASSDTSGSVHEQFF.

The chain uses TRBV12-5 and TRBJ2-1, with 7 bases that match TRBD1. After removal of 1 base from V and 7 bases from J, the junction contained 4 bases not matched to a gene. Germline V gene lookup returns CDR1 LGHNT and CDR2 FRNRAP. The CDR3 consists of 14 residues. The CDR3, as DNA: TGTGCTAGTGGTTTGGGACAGGGTGGGAATGAGCAGTTCTTC. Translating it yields CASGLGQGGNEQFF. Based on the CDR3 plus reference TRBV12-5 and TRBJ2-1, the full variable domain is DARVTQTPRHKVTEMGQEVTMRCQPILGHNTVFWYRQTMMQGLELLAYFRNRAPLDDSGMPKDRFSAEMPDATLATLKIQPSEPRDSAVYFCASGLGQGGNEQFFGPGTRLTVL.

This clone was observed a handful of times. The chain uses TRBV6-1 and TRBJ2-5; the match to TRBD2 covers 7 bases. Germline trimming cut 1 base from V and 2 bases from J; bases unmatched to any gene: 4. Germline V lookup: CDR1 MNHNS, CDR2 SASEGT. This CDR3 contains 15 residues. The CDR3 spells CASSEEIGGQETQYF. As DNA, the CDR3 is TGTGCCAGCAGTGAAGAAATCGGGGGGCAAGAGACCCAGTACTTC.

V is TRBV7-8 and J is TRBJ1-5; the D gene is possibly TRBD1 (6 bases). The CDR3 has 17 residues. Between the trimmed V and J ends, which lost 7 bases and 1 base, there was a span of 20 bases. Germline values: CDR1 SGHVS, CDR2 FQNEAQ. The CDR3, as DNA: TGTGCCAGCACCCTTGCGGGGGGGGCTATGAGCAATCAGCCCCAGCATTTT. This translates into CASTLAGGAMSNQPQHF.

The CDR3 DNA follows: TGTGCCAGCAGTCCGTCCACCCGCTATACTAGAACCTACGAGCAGTACTTC. Residues: CASSPSTRYTRTYEQYF. The chain is built from TRBV28 and TRBJ2-7; tentatively, D is TRBD2 (5 bases). The V gene lost 5 bases and the J gene lost 2 bases, with 22 bases spanning the gap. The CDR3 is 17 amino acids. Germline CDR1 and CDR2: MDHEN and SYDVKM.

The CDR3 loop reads CASSQSRTGLAGLDTQYF. The CDR3 nucleotides are TGCGCCAGCAGCCAAAGTCGAACAGGGCTAGCGGGGTTAGATACGCAGTATTTT. The chain combines TRBV4-1 with TRBJ2-3, with TRBD2 identical over 9 bases. The CDR3 covers 18 residues. In germline, CDR1 is MGHRA, CDR2 YSYEKL. V dropped 2 bases and J dropped 5; count of bases not matched to a gene: 14.

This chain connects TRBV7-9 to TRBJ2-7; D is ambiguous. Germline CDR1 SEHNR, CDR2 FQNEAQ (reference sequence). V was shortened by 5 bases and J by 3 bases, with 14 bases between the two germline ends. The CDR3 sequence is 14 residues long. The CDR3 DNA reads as TGTGCCAGCAGCCCTCAGGAAAGCCGCTACGAGCAGTACTTC. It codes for CASSPQESRYEQYF.

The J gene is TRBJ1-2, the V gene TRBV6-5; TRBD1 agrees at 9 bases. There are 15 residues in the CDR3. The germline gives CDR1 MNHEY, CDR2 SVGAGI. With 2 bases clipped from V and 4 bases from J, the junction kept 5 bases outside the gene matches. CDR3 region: CASSYGTGGVYGYTF. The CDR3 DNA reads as TGTGCCAGCAGTTACGGCACAGGGGGCGTCTATGGCTACACCTTC.

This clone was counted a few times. The CDR3 coding sequence is TGTGCCAGCAGTTCGGCATGGCCCCAGCATTTT. Residues: CASSSAWPQHF. This rearrangement joins TRBV28 to TRBJ1-5; D not resolved. Germline V lookup: CDR1 MDHEN, CDR2 SYDVKM. V was pared by 4 bases and J by 9 bases, with 7 bases between. The CDR3 totals 11 residues.

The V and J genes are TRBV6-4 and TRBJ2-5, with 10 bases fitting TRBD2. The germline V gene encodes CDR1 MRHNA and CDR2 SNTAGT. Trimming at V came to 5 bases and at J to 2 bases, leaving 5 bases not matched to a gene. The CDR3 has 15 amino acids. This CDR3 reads CASSRVAGGQETQYF. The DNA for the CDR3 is TGTGCCAGCAGTAGGGTAGCGGGGGGTCAAGAGACCCAGTACTTC.

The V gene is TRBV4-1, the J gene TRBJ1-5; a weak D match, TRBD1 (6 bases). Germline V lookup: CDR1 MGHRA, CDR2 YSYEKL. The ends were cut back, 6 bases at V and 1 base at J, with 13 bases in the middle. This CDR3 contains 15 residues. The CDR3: CASSPDSFSNQPQHF. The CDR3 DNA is TGCGCCAGCAGTCCGGACAGTTTCAGCAATCAGCCCCAGCATTTT.

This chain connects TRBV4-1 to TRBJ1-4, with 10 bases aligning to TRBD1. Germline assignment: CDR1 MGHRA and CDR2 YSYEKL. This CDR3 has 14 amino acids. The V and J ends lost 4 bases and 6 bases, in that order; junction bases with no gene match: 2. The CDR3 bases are TGCGCCAGCAGCCGAGGGACAGGGGATGAAAAACTGTTTTTT. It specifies CASSRGTGDEKLFF.

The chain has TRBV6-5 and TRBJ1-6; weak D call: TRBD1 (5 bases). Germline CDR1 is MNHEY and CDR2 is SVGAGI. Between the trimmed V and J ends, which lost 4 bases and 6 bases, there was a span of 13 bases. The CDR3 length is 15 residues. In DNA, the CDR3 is TGTGCCAGCAGTTGGGACGGGGATTCTAATTCACCCCTCCACTTT. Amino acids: CASSWDGDSNSPLHF.

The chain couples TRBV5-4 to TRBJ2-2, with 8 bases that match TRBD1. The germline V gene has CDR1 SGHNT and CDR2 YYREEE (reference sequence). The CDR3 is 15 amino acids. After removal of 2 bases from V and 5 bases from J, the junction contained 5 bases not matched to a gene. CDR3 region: CASSFGRGRTGELFF. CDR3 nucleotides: TGTGCCAGCAGCTTTGGCAGGGGGCGGACCGGGGAGCTGTTTTTT. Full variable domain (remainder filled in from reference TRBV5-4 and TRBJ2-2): ETGVTQSPTHLIKTRGQQVTLRCSSQSGHNTVSWYQQALGQGPQFIFQYYREEENGRGNFPPRFSGLQFPNYSSELNVNALELDDSALYLCASSFGRGRTGELFFGEGSRLTVL.

The CDR3 DNA reads as TGTGCCAGCAGCTTCGAGGACAGGGGGGTCTATGGCTACACCTTC. Translated, it gives CASSFEDRGVYGYTF. This chain links TRBV7-9 with TRBJ1-2; the match to TRBD1 covers 10 bases. CDR3 length: 15 residues. V shed 3 bases and J 4 bases; nucleotides not matched to a gene: 5. Germline V lookup: CDR1 SEHNR, CDR2 FQNEAQ (reference sequence).

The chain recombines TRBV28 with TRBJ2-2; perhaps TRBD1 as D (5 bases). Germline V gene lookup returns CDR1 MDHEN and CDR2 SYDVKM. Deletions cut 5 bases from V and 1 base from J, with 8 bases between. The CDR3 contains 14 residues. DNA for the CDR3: TGTGCCAGCAGTATTACAGGGAACACCGGGGAGCTGTTTTTT. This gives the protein CASSITGNTGELFF. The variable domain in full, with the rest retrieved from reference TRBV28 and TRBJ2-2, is DVKVTQSSRYLVKRTGEKVFLECVQDMDHENMFWYRQDPGLGLRLIYFSYDVKMKEKGDIPEGYSVSREKKERFSLILESASTNQTSMYLCASSITGNTGELFFGEGSRLTVL.

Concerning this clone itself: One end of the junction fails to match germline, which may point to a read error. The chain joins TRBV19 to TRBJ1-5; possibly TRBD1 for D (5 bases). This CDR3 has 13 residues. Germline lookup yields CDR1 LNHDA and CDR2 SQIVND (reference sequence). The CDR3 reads CASNIGVAQPQHF. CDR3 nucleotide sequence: TGTGCCAGTAATATAGGGGTCGCGCAGCCCCAGCATTTT.

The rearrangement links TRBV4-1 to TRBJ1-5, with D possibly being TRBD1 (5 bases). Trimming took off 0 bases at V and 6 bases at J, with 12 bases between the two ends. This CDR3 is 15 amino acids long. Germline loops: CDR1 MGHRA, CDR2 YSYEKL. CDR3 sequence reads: CASSQDQGLGQPQHF. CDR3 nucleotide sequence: TGCGCCAGCAGCCAAGATCAGGGATTGGGTCAGCCCCAGCATTTT.

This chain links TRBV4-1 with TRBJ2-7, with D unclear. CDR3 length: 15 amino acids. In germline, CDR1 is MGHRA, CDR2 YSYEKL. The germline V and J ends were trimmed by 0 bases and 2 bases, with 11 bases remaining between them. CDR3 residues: CASSQDWQEPYEQYF. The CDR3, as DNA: TGCGCCAGCAGCCAAGATTGGCAGGAGCCCTACGAGCAGTACTTC.

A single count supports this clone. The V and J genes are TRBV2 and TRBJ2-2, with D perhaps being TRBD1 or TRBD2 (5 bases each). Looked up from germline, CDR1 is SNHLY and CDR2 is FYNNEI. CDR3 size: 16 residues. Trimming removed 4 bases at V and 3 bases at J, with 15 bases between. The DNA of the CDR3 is TGTGCCAGCAGTGGGATGAGAGGGGCGGACACCGGGGAGCTGTTTTTT. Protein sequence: CASSGMRGADTGELFF.

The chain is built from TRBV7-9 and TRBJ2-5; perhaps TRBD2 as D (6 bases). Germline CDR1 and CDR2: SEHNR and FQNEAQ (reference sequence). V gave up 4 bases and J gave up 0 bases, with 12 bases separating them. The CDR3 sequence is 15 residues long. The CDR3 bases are TGTGCCAGCAGCTCTAGCGACAGTAACCAAGAGACCCAGTACTTC. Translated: CASSSSDSNQETQYF.

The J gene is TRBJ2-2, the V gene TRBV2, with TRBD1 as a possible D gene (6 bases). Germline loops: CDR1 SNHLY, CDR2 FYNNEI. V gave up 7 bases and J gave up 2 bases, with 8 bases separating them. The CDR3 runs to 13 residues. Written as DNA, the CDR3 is TGTGCCAGCAAGGGGGATAACACCGGGGAGCTGTTTTTT. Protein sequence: CASKGDNTGELFF.

The CDR3 loop is CASSTDRGSYEQYF. The CDR3 coding sequence is TGTGCCAGCAGCACGGACAGGGGCTCCTACGAGCAGTACTTC. This chain uses TRBV13 with TRBJ2-7, with 9 bases aligning to TRBD1. V was clipped by 5 bases and J by 0 bases; unmatched bases: 2. There are 14 residues in the CDR3. Germline-derived CDR1 and CDR2 are PRHDT and FYEKMQ (reference sequence).

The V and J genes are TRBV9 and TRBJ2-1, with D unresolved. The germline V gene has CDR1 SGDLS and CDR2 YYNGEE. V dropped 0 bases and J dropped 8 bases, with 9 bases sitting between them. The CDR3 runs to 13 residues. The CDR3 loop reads CASSVASGDEQFF. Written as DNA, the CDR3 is TGTGCCAGCAGCGTAGCTAGTGGCGATGAGCAGTTCTTC.

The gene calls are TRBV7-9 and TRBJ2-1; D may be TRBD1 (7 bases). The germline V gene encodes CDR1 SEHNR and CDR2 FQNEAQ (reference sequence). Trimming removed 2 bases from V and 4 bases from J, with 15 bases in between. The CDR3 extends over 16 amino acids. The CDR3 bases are TGTGCCAGCAGCTTAAGGTCCGCAGGGGGGTACAATGAGCAGTTCTTC. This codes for CASSLRSAGGYNEQFF.